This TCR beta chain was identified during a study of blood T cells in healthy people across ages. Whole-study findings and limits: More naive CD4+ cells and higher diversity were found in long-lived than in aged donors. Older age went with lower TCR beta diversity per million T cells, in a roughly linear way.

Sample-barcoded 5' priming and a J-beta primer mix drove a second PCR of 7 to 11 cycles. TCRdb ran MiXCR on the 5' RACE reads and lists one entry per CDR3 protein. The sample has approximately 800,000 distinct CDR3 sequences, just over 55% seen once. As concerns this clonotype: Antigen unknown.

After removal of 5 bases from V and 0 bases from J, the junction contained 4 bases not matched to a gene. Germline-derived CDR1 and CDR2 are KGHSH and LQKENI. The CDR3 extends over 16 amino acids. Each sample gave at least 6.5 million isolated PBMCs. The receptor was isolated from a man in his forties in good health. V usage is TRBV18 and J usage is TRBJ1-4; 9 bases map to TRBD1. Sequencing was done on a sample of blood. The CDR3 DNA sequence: TGTGCCAGCTCAGGGACAGGGATAACAACTAATGAAAAACTGTTTTTT. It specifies CASSGTGITTNEKLFF.